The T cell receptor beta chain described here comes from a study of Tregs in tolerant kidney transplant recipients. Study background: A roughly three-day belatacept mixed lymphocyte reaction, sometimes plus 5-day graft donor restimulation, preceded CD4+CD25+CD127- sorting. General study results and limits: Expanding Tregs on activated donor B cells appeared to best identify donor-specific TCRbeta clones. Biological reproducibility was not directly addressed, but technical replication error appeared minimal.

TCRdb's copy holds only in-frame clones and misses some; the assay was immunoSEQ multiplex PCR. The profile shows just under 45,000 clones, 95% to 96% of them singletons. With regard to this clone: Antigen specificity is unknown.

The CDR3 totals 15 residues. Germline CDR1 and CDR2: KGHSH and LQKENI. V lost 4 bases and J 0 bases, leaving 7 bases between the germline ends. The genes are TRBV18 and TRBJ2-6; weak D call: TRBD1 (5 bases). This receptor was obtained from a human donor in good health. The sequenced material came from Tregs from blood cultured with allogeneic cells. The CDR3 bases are TGTGCCAGCTCACACCAGGGCTCTGGGGCCAACGTCCTGACTTTC. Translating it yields CASSHQGSGANVLTF.